Detailed here is one T cell receptor (beta chain). The data were taken from a study of T cell changes during pregnancy in multiple sclerosis. Some clones are missing from TCRdb's copy, which holds only in-frame ones; the method was immunoSEQ multiplex PCR. The repertoire holds tens of thousands of clones, with 80% to 90% as singletons. The sample was CD4+ T cells from peripheral blood mononuclear cells, taken in the second trimester of pregnancy. The TCR sequence derives from a female donor with multiple sclerosis, enrolled in a pregnancy study.

CDR3 nucleotide sequence: TGTGCCAGCAGCTCCGGGACTAGCGGGAGGGCCCTTGAGCAGTTCTTC. It specifies CASSSGTSGRALEQFF. This chain links TRBV4-2 with TRBJ2-1, with TRBD2 identical over 16 bases. CDR3 length: 16 residues. V shed 5 bases, J shed 9 bases, and the junction held 7 bases outside the gene matches. Per the germline V gene, CDR1 is LGHNA and CDR2 is YNFKEQ.